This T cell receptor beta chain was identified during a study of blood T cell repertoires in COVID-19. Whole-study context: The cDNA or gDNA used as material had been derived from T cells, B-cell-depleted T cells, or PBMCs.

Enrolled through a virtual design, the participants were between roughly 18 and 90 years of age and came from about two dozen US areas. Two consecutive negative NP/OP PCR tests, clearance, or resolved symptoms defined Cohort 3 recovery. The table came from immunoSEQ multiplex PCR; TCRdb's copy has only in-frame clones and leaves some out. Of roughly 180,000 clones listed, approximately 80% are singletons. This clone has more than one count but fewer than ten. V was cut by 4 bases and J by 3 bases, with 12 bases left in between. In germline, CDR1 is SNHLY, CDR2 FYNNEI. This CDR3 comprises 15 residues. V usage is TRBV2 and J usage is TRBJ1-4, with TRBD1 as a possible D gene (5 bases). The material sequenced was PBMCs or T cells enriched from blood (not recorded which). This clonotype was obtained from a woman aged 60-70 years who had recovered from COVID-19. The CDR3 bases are TGTGCCAGCAGTGGCCAGGGTGCGGCTAATGAAAAACTGTTTTTT. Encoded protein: CASSGQGAANEKLFF. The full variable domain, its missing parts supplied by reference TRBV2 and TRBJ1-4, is EPEVTQTPSHQVTQMGQEVILRCVPISNHLYFYWYRQILGQKVEFLVSFYNNEISEKSEIFDDQFSVERPDGSNFTLKIRSTKLEDSAMYFCASSGQGAANEKLFFGSGTQLSVL.